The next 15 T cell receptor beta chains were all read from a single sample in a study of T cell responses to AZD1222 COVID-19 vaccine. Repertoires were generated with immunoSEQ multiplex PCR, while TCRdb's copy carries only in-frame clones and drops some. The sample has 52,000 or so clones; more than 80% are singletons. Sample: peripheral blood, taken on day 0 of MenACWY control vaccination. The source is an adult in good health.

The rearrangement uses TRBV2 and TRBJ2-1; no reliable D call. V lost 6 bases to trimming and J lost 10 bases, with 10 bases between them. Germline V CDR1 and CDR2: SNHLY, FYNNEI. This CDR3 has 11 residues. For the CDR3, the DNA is TGTGCCAGCAGAAAAGAGGTCGAGCAGTTCTTC. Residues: CASRKEVEQFF.

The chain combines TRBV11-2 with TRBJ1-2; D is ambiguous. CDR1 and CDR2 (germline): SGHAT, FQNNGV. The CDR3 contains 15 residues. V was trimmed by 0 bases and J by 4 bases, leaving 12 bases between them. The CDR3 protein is CASSLDRRSPYGYTF. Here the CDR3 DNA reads TGTGCCAGCAGCTTAGACCGGAGAAGTCCCTATGGCTACACCTTC.

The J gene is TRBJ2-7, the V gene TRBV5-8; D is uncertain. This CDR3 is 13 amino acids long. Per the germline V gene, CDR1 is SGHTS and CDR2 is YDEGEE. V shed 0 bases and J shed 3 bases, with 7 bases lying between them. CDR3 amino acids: CASSLGQLYEQYF. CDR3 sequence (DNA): TGTGCCAGCAGCTTGGGGCAACTCTACGAGCAGTACTTC.

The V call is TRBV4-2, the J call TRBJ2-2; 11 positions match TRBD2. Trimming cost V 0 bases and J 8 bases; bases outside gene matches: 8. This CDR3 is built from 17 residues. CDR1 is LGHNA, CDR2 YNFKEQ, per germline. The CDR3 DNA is TGTGCCAGCAGCCAAGAAGTAGCGGGAGGGTACCTAGGGGAGCTGTTTTTT. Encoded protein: CASSQEVAGGYLGELFF.

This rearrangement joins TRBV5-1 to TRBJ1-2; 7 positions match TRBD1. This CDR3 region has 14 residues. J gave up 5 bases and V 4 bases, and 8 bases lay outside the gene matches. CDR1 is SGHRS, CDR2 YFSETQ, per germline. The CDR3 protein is CASSAPGQTYGYTF. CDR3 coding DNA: TGCGCCAGCAGCGCCCCGGGACAGACATATGGCTACACCTTC.

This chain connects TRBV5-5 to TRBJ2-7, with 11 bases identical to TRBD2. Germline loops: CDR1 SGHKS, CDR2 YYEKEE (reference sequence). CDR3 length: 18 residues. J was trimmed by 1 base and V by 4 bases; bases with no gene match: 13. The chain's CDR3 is CASSRMGSGTSGSYEQYF. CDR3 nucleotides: TGTGCCAGCAGCCGGATGGGATCCGGGACTAGCGGTTCCTACGAGCAGTACTTC.

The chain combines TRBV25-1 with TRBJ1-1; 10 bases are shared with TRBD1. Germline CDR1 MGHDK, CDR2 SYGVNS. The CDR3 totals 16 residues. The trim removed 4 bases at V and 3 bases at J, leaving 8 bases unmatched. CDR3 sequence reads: CASSGSLGTGDTEAFF. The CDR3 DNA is TGTGCCAGCAGTGGTTCCCTCGGGACAGGGGACACTGAAGCTTTCTTT.

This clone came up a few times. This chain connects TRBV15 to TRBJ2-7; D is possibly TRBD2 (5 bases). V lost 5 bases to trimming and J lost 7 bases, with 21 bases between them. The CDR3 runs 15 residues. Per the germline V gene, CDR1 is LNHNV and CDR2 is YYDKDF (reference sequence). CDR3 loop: CATSGQLGLLGEQYF. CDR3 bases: TGTGCCACCAGCGGCCAACTAGGGCTACTGGGGGAGCAGTACTTC.

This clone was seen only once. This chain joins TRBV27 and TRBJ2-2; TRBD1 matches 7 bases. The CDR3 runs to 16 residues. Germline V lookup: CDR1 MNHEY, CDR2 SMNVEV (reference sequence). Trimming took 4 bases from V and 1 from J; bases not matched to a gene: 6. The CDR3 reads CASSSLTGMNTGELFF. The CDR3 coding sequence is TGTGCCAGCAGTTCCTTGACAGGGATGAACACCGGGGAGCTGTTTTTT.

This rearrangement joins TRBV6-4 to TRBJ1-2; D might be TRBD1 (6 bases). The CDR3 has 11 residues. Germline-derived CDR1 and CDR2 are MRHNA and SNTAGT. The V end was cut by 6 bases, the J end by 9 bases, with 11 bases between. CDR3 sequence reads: CASRVGTRYTF. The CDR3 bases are TGTGCCAGCAGGGTCGGGACACGCTACACCTTC.

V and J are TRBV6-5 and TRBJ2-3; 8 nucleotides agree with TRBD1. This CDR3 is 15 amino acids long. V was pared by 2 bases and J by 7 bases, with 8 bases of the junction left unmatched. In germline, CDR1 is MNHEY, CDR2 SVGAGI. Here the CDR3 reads CASSYRTGSLYTQYF. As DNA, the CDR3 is TGTGCCAGCAGTTACCGGACAGGGTCTTTGTATACGCAGTATTTT.

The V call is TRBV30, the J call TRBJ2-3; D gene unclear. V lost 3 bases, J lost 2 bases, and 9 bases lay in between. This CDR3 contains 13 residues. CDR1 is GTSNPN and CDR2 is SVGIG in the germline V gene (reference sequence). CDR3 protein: CAWRPYITDTQYF. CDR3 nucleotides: TGTGCCTGGAGGCCGTATATCACAGATACGCAGTATTTT.

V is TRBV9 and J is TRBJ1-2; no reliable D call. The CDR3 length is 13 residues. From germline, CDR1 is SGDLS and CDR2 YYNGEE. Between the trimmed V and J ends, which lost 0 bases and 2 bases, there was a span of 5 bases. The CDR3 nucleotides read TGTGCCAGCAGCGTAGAAGAAAACTATGGCTACACCTTC. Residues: CASSVEENYGYTF.

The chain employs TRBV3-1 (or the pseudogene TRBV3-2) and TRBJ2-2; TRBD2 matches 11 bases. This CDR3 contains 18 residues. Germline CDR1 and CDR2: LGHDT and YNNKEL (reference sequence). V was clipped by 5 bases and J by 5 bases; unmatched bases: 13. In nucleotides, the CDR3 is TGTGCCAGCAGCGCTCGGGGTAGCGGGAGGGGTACGACCGGGGAGCTGTTTTTT. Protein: CASSARGSGRGTTGELFF.

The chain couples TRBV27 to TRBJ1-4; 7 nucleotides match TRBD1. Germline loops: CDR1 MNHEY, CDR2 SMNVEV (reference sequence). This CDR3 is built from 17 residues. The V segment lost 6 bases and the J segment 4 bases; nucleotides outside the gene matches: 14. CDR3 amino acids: CASRSFLQGTVNEKLFF. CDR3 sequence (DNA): TGTGCCAGCAGATCCTTCCTCCAGGGGACAGTTAATGAAAAACTGTTTTTT.